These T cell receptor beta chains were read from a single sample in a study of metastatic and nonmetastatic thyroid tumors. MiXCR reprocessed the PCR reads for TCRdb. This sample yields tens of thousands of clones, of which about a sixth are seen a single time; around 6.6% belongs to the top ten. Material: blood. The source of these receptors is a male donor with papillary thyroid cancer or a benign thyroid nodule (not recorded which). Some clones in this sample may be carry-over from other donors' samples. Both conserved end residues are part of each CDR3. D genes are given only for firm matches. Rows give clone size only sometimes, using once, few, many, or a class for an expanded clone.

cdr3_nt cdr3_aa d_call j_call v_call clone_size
TGTGCCAGTAGTATAGGGGGACACCGCCAGTACTTC CASSIGGHRQYF NA TRBJ2-7 TRBV19 many
TGTGCCAGCCGGAACACGTACAATGAGCAGTTCTTC CASRNTYNEQFF NA TRBJ2-1 TRBV14 NA
TGCAGTGCTATCCCGACTAGCGGGGACTACAATGAGCAGTTCTTC CSAIPTSGDYNEQFF TRBD2 TRBJ2-1 TRBV20-1 many
TGCAGCGCTGATGGACAGATGAACACTGAAGCTTTCTTT CSADGQMNTEAFF NA TRBJ1-1 TRBV29-1 few
TGTGCCAGCAGCGCTACCGGGACAGGGGGAAATGGCTACACCTTC CASSATGTGGNGYTF TRBD1 TRBJ1-2 TRBV5-6 NA
TGTGCCAGCAGCTTAGGGGACACCCTATGGTACGAGCAGTACTTC CASSLGDTLWYEQYF NA TRBJ2-7 TRBV11-3 NA
TGCGCCAGCAGCTCCCTCCCAACTAATGAAAAACTGTTTTTT CASSSLPTNEKLFF NA TRBJ1-4 TRBV5-1 NA
TGCAGTGTTAGAGTTTCAGAATCAGCCCCAGCATTT CSVRVSESAPAF NA TRBJ1-5 TRBV20-1 NA
TGCGCCAGCAGTGACCAGACTAGCGGGCGGGATGAGCAGTTCTTC CASSDQTSGRDEQFF TRBD2 TRBJ2-1 TRBV10-1 many
TGTGCCAGCAGTTACTCGACAGCGGGAGGGCCGGTTGAGCAGTTCTTC CASSYSTAGGPVEQFF TRBD2 TRBJ2-1 TRBV6-5 medium-sized
TGTGCCAGCAGCCAGGAGGGGGGCGGAGAGCAGTACTTC CASSQEGGGEQYF NA TRBJ2-7 TRBV11-3 many
TGTGCCAGCAGCCCGGGTGGGAGAACGGGGTACAATGAGCAGTTCTTC CASSPGGRTGYNEQFF NA TRBJ2-1 TRBV11-1 NA
TGTGCCAGCAGCTTAGGGCTTATATCCTACGAGCAGTACTTC CASSLGLISYEQYF NA TRBJ2-7 TRBV11-2 many
TGTGCCAGCAGATTCAGGACTAGCGGGAGAGGGGACATTCAGTACTTC CASRFRTSGRGDIQYF TRBD2 TRBJ2-4 TRBV6-1 many
TGTGCCAGCACCGAGGCGGGGCGCTCCTACGAGCAGTACTTC CASTEAGRSYEQYF NA TRBJ2-7 TRBV12-3/TRBV12-4 medium-sized
TGTGCCAGTAGTATCTGGCCTTATAATTCACCCCTCCACTTT CASSIWPYNSPLHF NA TRBJ1-6 TRBV19 many
TGTGCCAGCAGTGGGCCGGGGGAGCGGGAGGGGTACAATGAGCAGTTCTTC CASSGPGEREGYNEQFF TRBD2 TRBJ2-1 TRBV2 many
TGCGCCAGCGGACCAGGGACAGGGGAGGTTGAAAAACTGTTTTTT CASGPGTGEVEKLFF TRBD1 TRBJ1-4 TRBV5-1 NA
TGTGCCAGCCGACTAGCGGGGGACACCGGGGAGCTGTTTTTT CASRLAGDTGELFF TRBD2 TRBJ2-2 TRBV11-2 medium-sized
TGCGCCAGCAGCTTGGGGCCTCCGGGAGATGGGGGCTACACCTTC CASSLGPPGDGGYTF NA TRBJ1-2 TRBV5-1 few
TGTGCCAGCAGCTTACAAACAGGGGGCAACTATGGCTACACCTTC CASSLQTGGNYGYTF TRBD1 TRBJ1-2 TRBV7-9 many
TGCGCCAGCAGCTTTGAGTCGACAGCGGGTGAAAAACTGTTTTTT CASSFESTAGEKLFF NA TRBJ1-4 TRBV5-1 many
TGTGCCAGCAGCCAACATTGGACAGGCATGTTGAACACTGAAGCTTTCTTT CASSQHWTGMLNTEAFF TRBD1 TRBJ1-1 TRBV14 many
TGTGCCAGCAGTGTGCCAACTAATGAAAAACTGTTTTTT CASSVPTNEKLFF NA TRBJ1-4 TRBV25-1 many
TGCAGTGCTAGAGATGGGGAGGGCGGGGAGACCCAGTACTTC CSARDGEGGETQYF TRBD2 TRBJ2-5 TRBV20-1 many
TGTGCCAGCAGTGAGTGGCAGGGTGGGTTCTTC CASSEWQGGFF NA TRBJ2-1 TRBV2 many
TGTGCCAGCTCCGGGACACTTAGCACAGATACGCAGTATTTT CASSGTLSTDTQYF NA TRBJ2-3 TRBV2 many
TGTGCCAGCAGCTCACCACCCCGGGGGTCCTACGAGCAGTACTTC CASSSPPRGSYEQYF NA TRBJ2-7 TRBV6-1 NA
TGTGCCAGCAGTTACGGGACTAGCGCCAATGAGCAGTTCTTC CASSYGTSANEQFF TRBD2 TRBJ2-1 TRBV6-6 many
TGTGCCAGCAGTGAAGACAGGGGGCTCTACGAGCAGTACTTC CASSEDRGLYEQYF TRBD1 TRBJ2-7 TRBV2 many
TGTGCCAACGCCATGGGAGGCACTGGAAACACCATATATTTT CANAMGGTGNTIYF NA TRBJ1-3 TRBV6-1 many
TGTGCCAGCAGTTCCGGGACACTGAACACTGAAGCTTTCTTT CASSSGTLNTEAFF NA TRBJ1-1 TRBV6-1 many
TGCAGTGCTAGAACGACTAAGTCCTACGAGCAGTACTTC CSARTTKSYEQYF NA TRBJ2-7 TRBV20-1 many
TGTGTCACCAGCAGAGATCTCAGGGTGCTTTCACCCCTCCACTTT CVTSRDLRVLSPLHF NA TRBJ1-6 TRBV15 NA
TGCGCCAGCAGCTTGGGCTCCCAAAACACCGGGGAGCTGTTTTTT CASSLGSQNTGELFF NA TRBJ2-2 TRBV5-1 many
TGTGCCAGCAGCAAACAGGAATACTATGGCTACACCTTC CASSKQEYYGYTF NA TRBJ1-2 TRBV3-1 many
TGTGCCAGCTCACCACGGGACAGGGAAAGGGAGACCCAGTACTTC CASSPRDRERETQYF TRBD1 TRBJ2-5 TRBV18 many
TGCAGTGCCAACTCCGGGAGGGATTACAATGAGCAGTTCTTC CSANSGRDYNEQFF TRBD2 TRBJ2-1 TRBV20-1 many
TGTGCCAGCAGCCTCGGACAGGGCATTCGGGATACGCAGTATTTT CASSLGQGIRDTQYF TRBD1 TRBJ2-3 TRBV11-1 many
TGTGCCAGCAGCTTGGTGGTAGCCGTAGGCCTAAGGGTGGGCAATGAGCAGTTCTTC CASSLVVAVGLRVGNEQFF NA TRBJ2-1 TRBV5-4 many
TGTGCCAGCAGCTACCGGACAGGGGGCGCGGGGACCGGGGAGCTGTTTTTT CASSYRTGGAGTGELFF TRBD1 TRBJ2-2 TRBV7-8 many
TGTGCCAGCAGCTTCCTCCAGAGCTCCTACAATGAGCAGTTCTTC CASSFLQSSYNEQFF NA TRBJ2-1 TRBV7-6 NA
TGCGCCAGCAGCTTAACTAGCTCCTACGAGCAGTACTTC CASSLTSSYEQYF NA TRBJ2-7 TRBV4-1 many
TGTGCCAGCCTTGGCGCGGGAGGGCCCAAGGACGAGCAGTACTTC CASLGAGGPKDEQYF TRBD2 TRBJ2-7 TRBV2 NA
TGCGCCAGCAGTGCTACTAACTATGGCTACACCTTC CASSATNYGYTF NA TRBJ1-2 TRBV10-1 few
TGTGCCACCAGCCAGGACAGGGGCCATGTCTACACCTTC CATSQDRGHVYTF TRBD1 TRBJ1-2 TRBV24-1 NA
TGTGCCAGCAGTTTAAACACCGGGGAGCTGTTTTTT CASSLNTGELFF NA TRBJ2-2 TRBV12-3/TRBV12-4 many
TGCAGTGCTAGATTGGGAGGCATGAACACTGAAGCTTTCTTT CSARLGGMNTEAFF NA TRBJ1-1 TRBV20-1 NA
TGTGCCAGCAGTCCGCAGGCGGCGTGCGGCACAGATACGCAGTATTTT CASSPQAACGTDTQYF NA TRBJ2-3 TRBV6-4 NA
TGCGCCAGCAGCCAAGTTCTAACCGGTTCACCCCTCCACTTT CASSQVLTGSPLHF NA TRBJ1-6 TRBV4-1 many
TGTGCCAGCAGCCAAGTAGGGTCAAGCGCCGAGCAGTACTTC CASSQVGSSAEQYF NA TRBJ2-7 TRBV3-1 many
TGTGCCAGCAGCCAAGGCGGGCTAGCGGGAAAAAATGAGCAGTTCTTC CASSQGGLAGKNEQFF TRBD2 TRBJ2-1 TRBV4-2 many
TGTGCCAGCACGGGACAGGGAGCGTCAGGTGGCGAGCAGTACTTC CASTGQGASGGEQYF TRBD1 TRBJ2-7 TRBV4-2 many
TGTGCCAGCAAATTGGAGGAGCTCACAGATACGCAGTATTTT CASKLEELTDTQYF NA TRBJ2-3 TRBV7-9 many
TGTGCCAGCAGTGACTCCGGGACTAGCGGGTACAATGAGCAGTTCTTC CASSDSGTSGYNEQFF TRBD2 TRBJ2-1 TRBV6-4 many
TGTGCCAGCAGTCCGCCCACTCACAGGGGCACCGGGGAGCTGTTTTTT CASSPPTHRGTGELFF TRBD1 TRBJ2-2 TRBV12-3/TRBV12-4 few
TGTGCCAGCAGCCCGGGGGCAGGGCCCTACGAGCAGTACTTC CASSPGAGPYEQYF NA TRBJ2-7 TRBV7-3 NA
TGTGCCATCAGTGAAGTGGCTGGACTGCCCTCTGGAAACACCATATATTTT CAISEVAGLPSGNTIYF NA TRBJ1-3 TRBV10-3 NA
TGTGCCAGCAGCTTAGAGCCCGGGACAGGGTTGAAGAACACTGAAGCTTTCTTT CASSLEPGTGLKNTEAFF TRBD1 TRBJ1-1 TRBV11-2 NA